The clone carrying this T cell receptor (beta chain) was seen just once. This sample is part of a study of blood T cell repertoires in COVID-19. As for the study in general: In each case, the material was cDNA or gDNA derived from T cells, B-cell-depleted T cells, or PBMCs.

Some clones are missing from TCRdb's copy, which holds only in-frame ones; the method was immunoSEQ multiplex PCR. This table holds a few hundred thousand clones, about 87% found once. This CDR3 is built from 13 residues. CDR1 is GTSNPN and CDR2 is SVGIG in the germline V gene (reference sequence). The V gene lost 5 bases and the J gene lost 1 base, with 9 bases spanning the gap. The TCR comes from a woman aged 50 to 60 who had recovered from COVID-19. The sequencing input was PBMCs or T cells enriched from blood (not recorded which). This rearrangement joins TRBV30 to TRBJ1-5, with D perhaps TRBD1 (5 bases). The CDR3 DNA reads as TGTGCCTGGGCTCAGGGAAGCAATCAGCCCCAGCATTTT. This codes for CAWAQGSNQPQHF.